The clone carrying this T cell receptor (beta chain) occurred once. This specimen comes from a study of cytomegalovirus exposure and HLA in healthy donors. Clones were read by immunoSEQ multiplex PCR, and TCRdb kept only the in-frame ones, dropping some. The profile shows 200,000 to 250,000 clones, around nine tenths of them singletons. CDR3 length: 15 amino acids. Germline V lookup: CDR1 SNHLY, CDR2 FYNNEI. Trimming removed 2 bases from V and 6 bases from J; junction bases left unmatched: 4. The sequence was collected from a woman in her late teens or twenties in good health and CMV-seronegative. Sample: PBMCs. V is TRBV2 and J is TRBJ2-1; TRBD2 agrees at 10 bases. The CDR3 reads CASSEMLAGVNEQFF. Written as DNA, the CDR3 is TGTGCCAGCAGTGAAATGCTAGCGGGAGTCAATGAGCAGTTCTTC. The variable domain in full, completed from reference TRBV2 and TRBJ2-1, reads EPEVTQTPSHQVTQMGQEVILRCVPISNHLYFYWYRQILGQKVEFLVSFYNNEISEKSEIFDDQFSVERPDGSNFTLKIRSTKLEDSAMYFCASSEMLAGVNEQFFGPGTRLTVL.